The 14 T cell receptor beta chains below all came from one sample that was sequenced in a study of T cells expressing NK-cell markers. No DNA is given; TCRdb re-called the 5' RACE reads and lists each CDR3 protein once. This sample's table has about 440,000 distinct CDR3 sequences. Specimen: blood T cells: a sorted CD56 or NKG2C T cell subset, CD4+ or CD8+ T cells, or bulk PBMC T cells (not recorded which). These receptors were taken from a woman between 18 and 69 years old in good health.

J is TRBJ2-4 and V is TRBV15; TCRdb names TRBD1, which stays unverified in the absence of DNA. The CDR3 length is 14 residues. Germline values: CDR1 LNHNV, CDR2 YYDKDF (reference sequence). CDR3 region: CATSRVDRENIQYF. Full variable domain (rest looked up from reference TRBV15 and TRBJ2-4): DAMVIQNPRYQVTQFGKPVTLSCSQTLNHNVMYWYQQKSSQAPKLLFHYYDKDFNNEADTPDNFQSRRPNTSFCFLDIRSPGLGDTAMYLCATSRVDRENIQYFGAGTRLSVL.

V is TRBV7-8 and J is TRBJ2-5. The germline gives CDR1 SGHVS, CDR2 FQNEAQ. The CDR3 has 14 residues. CDR3 sequence reads: CASSLAGSQETQYF. Supplemented by reference TRBV7-8 and TRBJ2-5, the full variable domain reads GAGVSQSPRYKVAKRGQDVALRCDPISGHVSLFWYQQALGQGPEFLTYFQNEAQLDKSGLPSDRFFAERPEGSVSTLKIQRTQQEDSAVYLCASSLAGSQETQYFGPGTRLLVL.

The rearrangement joins TRBV20-1 to TRBJ2-3; the TRBD2 assignment by TCRdb is unverifiable without DNA. Germline assignment: CDR1 DFQATT and CDR2 SNEGSKA (reference sequence). This CDR3 comprises 16 residues. CDR3 loop: CSARDQGVAGLDTQYF.

The V and J genes are TRBV25-1 and TRBJ2-1. CDR1 MGHDK and CDR2 SYGVNS come from the germline V gene. The CDR3 loop spans 12 amino acids. CDR3 sequence: CASRETYNEQFF.

CDR3 loop: CASSWSGELFF. The J gene is TRBJ2-2, the V gene TRBV11-1. Germline CDR1 is SGHAT and CDR2 is FQDESV (reference sequence). This CDR3 contains 11 residues.

The chain combines TRBV2 with TRBJ1-5. Germline V CDR1 and CDR2: SNHLY, FYNNEI. The CDR3 runs 14 residues. The CDR3 here is CASSDQRSNQPQHF.

This chain links TRBV7-2 with TRBJ1-1; TCRdb gives TRBD1 as the D gene, but with no DNA this cannot be confirmed. Germline CDR1 and CDR2: SGHTA and FQGNSA. This CDR3 spans 13 amino acids. The CDR3 protein is CASSAYRDGKAFF.

CDR3 region: CASSPGTGRREAFF. This sequence joins TRBV27 and TRBJ1-1; TCRdb selects TRBD1, and the lack of DNA leaves this call unchecked. There are 14 residues in the CDR3. Germline V gene sequence: CDR1 MNHEY, CDR2 SMNVEV (reference sequence).

This chain connects TRBV7-2 to TRBJ2-1. Germline V gene sequence: CDR1 SGHTA, CDR2 FQGNSA. The length of the CDR3 is 12 residues. The CDR3 loop is CASSTSGNEQFF. Variable domain in full (rest from reference TRBV7-2 and TRBJ2-1): GAGVSQSPSNKVTEKGKDVELRCDPISGHTALYWYRQSLGQGLEFLIYFQGNSAPDKSGLPSDRFSAERTGGSVSTLTIQRTQQEDSAVYLCASSTSGNEQFFGPGTRLTVL.

The chain joins TRBV7-2 to TRBJ2-1. The CDR3 length is 12 residues. Germline V gene sequence: CDR1 SGHTA, CDR2 FQGNSA. Here the CDR3 reads CASSSTTHEQFF.

This sequence joins TRBV5-1 and TRBJ2-7; TCRdb lists TRBD2, though no DNA is available to test this call. Germline V CDR1 and CDR2: SGHRS, YFSETQ. The CDR3 extends over 16 amino acids. The CDR3 sequence: CASSLAKSSGPYEQYF.

The chain links TRBV27 to TRBJ2-3; TCRdb's D gene call, TRBD2, goes unchecked for lack of DNA. CDR1 is MNHEY and CDR2 is SMNVEV in the germline V gene (reference sequence). The CDR3 has 15 amino acids. CDR3 amino acids: CASSSKSGGVNTQYF.

This chain uses TRBV24-1 with TRBJ2-5; the D call of TRBD1 rests on TCRdb alone, since no DNA is present to check it. The CDR3 has 14 residues. Germline loops: CDR1 KGHDR, CDR2 SFDVKD. CDR3 amino acids: CATSDADRGETQYF.

The chain employs TRBV20-1 and TRBJ2-5. The CDR3 sequence is 16 residues long. Germline V CDR1 and CDR2: DFQATT, SNEGSKA (reference sequence). CDR3 residues: CSARDSASPRQETQYF.